Listed below are T cell receptor beta chains from one sample, sequenced in a study of cytomegalovirus exposure and HLA in healthy donors. Only in-frame clones appear in the TCRdb table, and some are missing; sequencing was by immunoSEQ multiplex PCR. The repertoire holds around 160,000 clones, about 82% seen once, with over 2% in the top ten. The material sequenced was PBMCs. The receptors derive from a young man in good health and CMV-seropositive. CDR3s include the opening cysteine and the closing phenylalanine or tryptophan. Fields, in order: V gene, CDR3 protein.

TRBV5-1 CASSWSTVAADTQYF
TRBV7-2 CASSPAGTGIPYEQYF
TRBV27 CASSPSTGDAVTEAFF
TRBV18 CASSSRQGLMNTEAFF
TRBV7-5 CARSPQEFLETQYF
TRBV5-1 CASSGHRAVNEGYTF
TRBV9 CASSVVGQGGRTGELFF
TRBV29-1 CSVVSGKSSYEQYF
TRBV6-1 CASSGFLGDRFFGEQYF
TRBV7-3 CASSLWRGSPLHF
TRBV6-5 CASAPGRGLTGELFF
TRBV18 CASSPQREEQYF
TRBV28 CASSLDRADYNEQFF
TRBV7-6 CASSLPAMGETQYF
TRBV7-8 CASSLVGGARDQPQHF
TRBV7-8 CASSAASGGPPLSYEQYF
TRBV19 CASSIGTLSSYEQYF
TRBV6-6 CASSYRAGGHEQYF
TRBV4-3 CASSQGTGMNTEAFF
TRBV9 CASLGWNTGELFF
TRBV5-4 CASSLGGGGDYGYTF
TRBV2 CASSGGQKGDTQYF
TRBV2 CASIERGGGYGYTF
TRBV5-1 CASSLVAGGQYEQFF
TRBV6-5 CASSYSIQGRPGELFF
TRBV30 CASGTSGGGPTDTQYF
TRBV7-6 CASSLAPGLAGGGQETQYF
TRBV9 CASSGTPQGAPLYGYTF
TRBV11-2 CASSRQSGGPPLANYGYTF
TRBV20-1 CSAPLRETQYF
TRBV9 CASSVGGGEQYF
TRBV11-2 CASSLRRGHTEAFF
TRBV7-2 CASSLRSGQGTEAFF